This T cell receptor beta chain was obtained from a study of cytomegalovirus exposure and HLA in healthy donors. Study results and limitations: It was confirmed in vitro that three of the CMV-associated chains were specific for CMV antigens.

About this clone: The antigen is unknown.

The PCR had 60 Vbeta and 13 Jbeta primers. Clones were read by immunoSEQ multiplex PCR, and TCRdb kept only the in-frame ones, dropping some. This table holds approximately 220,000 clones, about 83% found once. In germline, CDR1 is SEHNR, CDR2 FQNEAQ (reference sequence). CDR3 length: 15 amino acids. The V and J ends lost 2 bases and 12 bases respectively, with 20 bases between them. V usage is TRBV7-9 and J usage is TRBJ2-1; D perhaps matches TRBD2 (6 bases). Sequences were obtained from PBMCs. The TCR was taken from a man aged 40-49 years in good health and CMV-seronegative. In nucleotides, the CDR3 is TGTGCCAGCAGCTTACGTGGGGGGTGGGAGGCTCGGCAGTTCTTC. Protein product: CASSLRGGWEARQFF.